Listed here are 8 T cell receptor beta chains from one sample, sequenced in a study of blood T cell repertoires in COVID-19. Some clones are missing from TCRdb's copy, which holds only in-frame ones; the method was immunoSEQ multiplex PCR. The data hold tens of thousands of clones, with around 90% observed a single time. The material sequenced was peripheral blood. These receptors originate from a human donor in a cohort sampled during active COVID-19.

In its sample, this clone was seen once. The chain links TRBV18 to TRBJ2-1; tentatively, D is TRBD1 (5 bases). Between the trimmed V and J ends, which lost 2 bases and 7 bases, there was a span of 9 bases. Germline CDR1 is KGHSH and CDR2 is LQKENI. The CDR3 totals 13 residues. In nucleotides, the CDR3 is TGTGCCAGCTCACCATCTGCAGGGAATGAGCAGTTCTTC. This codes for CASSPSAGNEQFF.

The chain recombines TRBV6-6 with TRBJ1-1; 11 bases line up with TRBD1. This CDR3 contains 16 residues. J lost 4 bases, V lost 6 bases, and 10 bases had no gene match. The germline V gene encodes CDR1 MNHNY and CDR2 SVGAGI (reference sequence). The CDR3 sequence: CASSSTDRGLGTEAFF. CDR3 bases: TGTGCCAGCAGCTCAACGGACAGGGGGCTTGGCACTGAAGCTTTCTTT.

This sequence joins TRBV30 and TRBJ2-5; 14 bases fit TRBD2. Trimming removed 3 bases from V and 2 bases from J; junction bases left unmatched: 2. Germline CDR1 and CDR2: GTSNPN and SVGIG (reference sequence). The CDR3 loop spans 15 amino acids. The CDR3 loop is CAWSRLAGGQETQYF. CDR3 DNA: TGTGCCTGGAGCCGACTAGCGGGGGGGCAAGAGACCCAGTACTTC.

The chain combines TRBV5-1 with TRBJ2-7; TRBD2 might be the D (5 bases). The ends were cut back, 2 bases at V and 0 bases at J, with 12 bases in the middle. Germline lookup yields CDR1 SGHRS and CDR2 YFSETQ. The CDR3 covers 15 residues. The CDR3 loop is CASSFLAGVSYEQYF. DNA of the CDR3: TGCGCCAGCAGCTTCCTTGCGGGCGTCTCCTACGAGCAGTACTTC. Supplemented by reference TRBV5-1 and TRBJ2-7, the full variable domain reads KAGVTQTPRYLIKTRGQQVTLSCSPISGHRSVSWYQQTPGQGLQFLFEYFSETQRNKGNFPGRFSGRQFSNSRSEMNVSTLELGDSALYLCASSFLAGVSYEQYFGPGTRLTVT.

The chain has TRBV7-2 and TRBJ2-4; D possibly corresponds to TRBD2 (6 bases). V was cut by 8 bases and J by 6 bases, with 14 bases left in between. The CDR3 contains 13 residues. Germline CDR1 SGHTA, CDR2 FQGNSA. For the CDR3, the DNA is TGTGCCAGCCGCCATCGGGGAGGAAACATTCAGTACTTC. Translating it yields CASRHRGGNIQYF.

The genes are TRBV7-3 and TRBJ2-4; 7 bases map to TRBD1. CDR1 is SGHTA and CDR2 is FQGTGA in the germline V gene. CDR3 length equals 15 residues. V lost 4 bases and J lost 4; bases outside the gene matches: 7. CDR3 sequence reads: CASSSRGTEKNIQYF. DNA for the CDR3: TGTGCCAGCAGCTCGCGTGGGACAGAAAAAAACATTCAGTACTTC.

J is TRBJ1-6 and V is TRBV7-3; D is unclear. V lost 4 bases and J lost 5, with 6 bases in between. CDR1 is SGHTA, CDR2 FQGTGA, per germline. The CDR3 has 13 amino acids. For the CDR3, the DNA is TGTGCCAGCAGCTCCCGTAATAATTCACCCCTCCACTTT. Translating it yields CASSSRNNSPLHF.

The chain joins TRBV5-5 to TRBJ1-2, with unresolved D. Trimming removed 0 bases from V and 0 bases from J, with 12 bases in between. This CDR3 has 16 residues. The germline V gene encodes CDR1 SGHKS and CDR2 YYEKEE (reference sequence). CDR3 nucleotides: TGTGCCAGCAGCTTGGGAGGTCACATCTCTAACTATGGCTACACCTTC. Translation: CASSLGGHISNYGYTF.